This T cell receptor beta chain was documented in a study of T cells in localized non-small cell lung cancer. Study outcomes and limitations: A median of roughly 57 clones ranked among the top 100 in tumor appeared in adjacent lung. The study linked higher blood T cell density to longer overall survival. Tumor showed lower T cell clonality than uninvolved adjacent lung, where it was highest.

The CDR3 runs 16 residues. Trimming left V 0 bases short and J 4 bases short, with 13 bases between. Per the germline V gene, CDR1 is KGHSH and CDR2 is LQKENI. In the case of this clone: As yet, its antigen is unknown.

Profiling relied on immunoSEQ multiplex PCR, and the TCRdb table lists in-frame clones only, not all of them. The sample has 9,500 to 11,000 clones, approximately 85% seen once; the top ten hold about 20%. The sequence was obtained from a female donor older than 55 with stage II lung adenocarcinoma. The rearrangement uses TRBV18 and TRBJ2-1; possibly TRBD1 or TRBD2 for D (6 bases each). This specimen consisted of peripheral blood mononuclear cells, obtained before any cancer treatment. Here the CDR3 DNA reads TGTGCCAGCTCACCACCGCTTCAGGGGACTTACAATGAGCAGTTCTTC. The encoded protein is CASSPPLQGTYNEQFF.